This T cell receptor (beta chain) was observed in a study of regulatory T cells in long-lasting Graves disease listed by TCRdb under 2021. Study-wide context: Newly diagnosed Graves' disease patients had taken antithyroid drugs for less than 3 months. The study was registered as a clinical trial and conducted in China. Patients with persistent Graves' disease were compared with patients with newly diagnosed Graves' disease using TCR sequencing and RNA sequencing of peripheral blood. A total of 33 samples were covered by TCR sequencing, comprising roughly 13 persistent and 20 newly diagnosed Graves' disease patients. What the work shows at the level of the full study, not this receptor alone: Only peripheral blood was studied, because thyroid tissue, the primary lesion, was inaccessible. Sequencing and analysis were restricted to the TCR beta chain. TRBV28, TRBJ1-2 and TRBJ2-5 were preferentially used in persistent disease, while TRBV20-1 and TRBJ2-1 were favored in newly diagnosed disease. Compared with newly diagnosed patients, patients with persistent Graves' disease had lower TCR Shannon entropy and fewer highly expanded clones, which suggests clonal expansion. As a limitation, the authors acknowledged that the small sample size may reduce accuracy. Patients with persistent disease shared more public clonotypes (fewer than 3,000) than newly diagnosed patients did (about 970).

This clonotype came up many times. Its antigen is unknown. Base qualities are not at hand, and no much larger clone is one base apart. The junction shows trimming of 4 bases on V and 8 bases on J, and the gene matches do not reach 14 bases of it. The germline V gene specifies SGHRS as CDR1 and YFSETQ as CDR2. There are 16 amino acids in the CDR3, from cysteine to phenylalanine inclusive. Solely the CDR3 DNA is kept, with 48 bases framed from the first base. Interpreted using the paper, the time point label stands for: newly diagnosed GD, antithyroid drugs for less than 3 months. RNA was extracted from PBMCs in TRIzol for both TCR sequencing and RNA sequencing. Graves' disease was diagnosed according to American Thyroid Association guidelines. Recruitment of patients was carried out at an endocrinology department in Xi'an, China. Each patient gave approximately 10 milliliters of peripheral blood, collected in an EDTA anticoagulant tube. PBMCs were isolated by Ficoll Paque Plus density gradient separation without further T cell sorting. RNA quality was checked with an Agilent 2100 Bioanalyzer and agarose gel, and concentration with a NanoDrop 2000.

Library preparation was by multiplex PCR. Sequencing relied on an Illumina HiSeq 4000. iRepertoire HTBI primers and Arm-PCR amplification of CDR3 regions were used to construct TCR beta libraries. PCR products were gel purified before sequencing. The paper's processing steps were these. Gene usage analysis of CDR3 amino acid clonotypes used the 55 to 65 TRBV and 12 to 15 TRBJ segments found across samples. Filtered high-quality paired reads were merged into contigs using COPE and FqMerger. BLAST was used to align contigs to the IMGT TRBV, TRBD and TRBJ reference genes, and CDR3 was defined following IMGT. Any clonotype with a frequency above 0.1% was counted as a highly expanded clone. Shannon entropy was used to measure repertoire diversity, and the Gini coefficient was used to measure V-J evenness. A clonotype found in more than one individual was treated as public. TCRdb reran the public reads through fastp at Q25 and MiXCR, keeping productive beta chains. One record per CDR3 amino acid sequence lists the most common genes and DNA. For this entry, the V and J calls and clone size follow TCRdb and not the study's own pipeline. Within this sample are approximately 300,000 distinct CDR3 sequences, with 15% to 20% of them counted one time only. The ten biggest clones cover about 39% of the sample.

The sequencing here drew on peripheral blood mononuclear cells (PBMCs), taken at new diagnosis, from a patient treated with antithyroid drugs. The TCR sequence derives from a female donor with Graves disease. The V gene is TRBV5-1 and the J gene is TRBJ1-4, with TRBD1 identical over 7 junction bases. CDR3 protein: CASSPRGGGIGEKLFF. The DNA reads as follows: TGCGCCAGCAGCCCGAGGGGAGGGGGCATTGGCGAAAAACTGTTTTTT.